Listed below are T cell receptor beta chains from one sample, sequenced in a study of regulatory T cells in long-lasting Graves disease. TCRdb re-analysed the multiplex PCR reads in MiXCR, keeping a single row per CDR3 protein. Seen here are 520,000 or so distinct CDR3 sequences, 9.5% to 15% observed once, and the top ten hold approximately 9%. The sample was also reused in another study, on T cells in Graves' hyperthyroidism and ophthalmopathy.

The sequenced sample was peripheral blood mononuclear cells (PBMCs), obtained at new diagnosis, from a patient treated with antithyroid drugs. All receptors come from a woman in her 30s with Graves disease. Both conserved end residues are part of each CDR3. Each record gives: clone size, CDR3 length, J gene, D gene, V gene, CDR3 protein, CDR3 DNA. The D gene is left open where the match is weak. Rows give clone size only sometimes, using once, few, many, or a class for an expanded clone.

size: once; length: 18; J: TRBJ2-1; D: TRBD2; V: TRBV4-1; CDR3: CASSQDTFGLAPYNEQFF; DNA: TGCGCCAGCAGCCAAGATACATTCGGACTAGCCCCCTACAATGAGCAGTTCTTC
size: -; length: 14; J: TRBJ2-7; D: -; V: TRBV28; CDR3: CASSSGAGFHERYF; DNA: TGTGCCAGCAGTTCGGGAGCGGGCTTCCACGAGCGGTACTTC
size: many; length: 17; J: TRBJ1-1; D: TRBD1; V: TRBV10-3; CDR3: CAISDSGTGRRGTEAFF; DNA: TGTGCCATCAGTGACTCCGGGACAGGGCGTCGTGGCACTGAAGCTTTCTTT
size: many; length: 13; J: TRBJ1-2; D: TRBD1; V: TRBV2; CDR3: CASSVQGIYGYTF; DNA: TGTGCCAGCAGCGTACAGGGGATCTATGGCTACACCTTC
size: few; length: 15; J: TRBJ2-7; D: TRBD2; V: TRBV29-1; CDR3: CSVGGGLAGDGEQYF; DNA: TGCAGCGTTGGGGGGGGTCTAGCGGGAGATGGAGAGCAGTACTTC
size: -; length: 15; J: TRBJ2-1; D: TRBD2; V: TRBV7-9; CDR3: CASSPVAGLNNEQFF; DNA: TGTGCCAGCAGCCCCGTAGCGGGACTTAACAATGAGCAGTTCTTC
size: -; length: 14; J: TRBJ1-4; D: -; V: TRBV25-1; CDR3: CASSARQKYEKLFF; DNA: TGTGCCAGCAGTGCACGACAGAAATATGAAAAACTGTTTTTT
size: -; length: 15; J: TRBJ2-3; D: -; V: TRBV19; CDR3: CASSINPDSPAAQYF; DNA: TGTGCCAGTAGTATCAACCCGGACTCCCCTGCGGCGCAGTATTTT
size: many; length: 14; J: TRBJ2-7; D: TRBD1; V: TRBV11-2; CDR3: CASRSGTGTYEQYF; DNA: TGTGCCAGCAGATCCGGGACAGGGACCTACGAGCAGTACTTC
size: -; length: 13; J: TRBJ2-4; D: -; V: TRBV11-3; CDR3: CASSLDASNIQYF; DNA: TGTGCCAGCAGCTTAGATGCCAGTAACATTCAGTACTTC
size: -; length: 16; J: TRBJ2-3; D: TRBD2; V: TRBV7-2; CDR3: CASSLWSGGFTDTQYF; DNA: TGTGCCAGCAGCTTATGGTCGGGAGGCTTCACAGATACGCAGTATTTT
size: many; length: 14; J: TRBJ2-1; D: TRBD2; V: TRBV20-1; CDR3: CSAREASGNNEQFF; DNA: TGCAGTGCTAGAGAGGCTAGCGGGAACAATGAGCAGTTCTTC
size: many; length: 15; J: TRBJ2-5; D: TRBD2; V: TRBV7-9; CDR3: CASSVMGLAGETQYF; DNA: TGTGCCAGCAGCGTTATGGGACTAGCGGGGGAGACCCAGTACTTC
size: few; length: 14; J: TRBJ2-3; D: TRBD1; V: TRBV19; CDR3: CASSNRTGSQPQYF; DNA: TGTGCCAGTAGTAATCGGACAGGATCTCAGCCCCAGTATTTT
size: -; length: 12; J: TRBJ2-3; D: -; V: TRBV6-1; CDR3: CASTAGKDTQYF; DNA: TGTGCCAGCACCGCCGGAAAAGATACGCAGTATTTT